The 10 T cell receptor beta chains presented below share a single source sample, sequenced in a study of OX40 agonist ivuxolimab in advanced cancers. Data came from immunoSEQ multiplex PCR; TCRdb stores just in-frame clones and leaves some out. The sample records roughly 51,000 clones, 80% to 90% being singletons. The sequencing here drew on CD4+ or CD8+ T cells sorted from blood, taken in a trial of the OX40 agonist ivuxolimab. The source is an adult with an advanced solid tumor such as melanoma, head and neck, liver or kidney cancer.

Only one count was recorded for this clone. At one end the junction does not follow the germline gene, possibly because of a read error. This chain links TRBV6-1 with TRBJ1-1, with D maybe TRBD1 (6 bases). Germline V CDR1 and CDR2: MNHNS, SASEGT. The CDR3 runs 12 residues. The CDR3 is CASSGGASRRPF. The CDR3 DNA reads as TGTGCCAGCAGCGGGGGGGCATCAAGGCGGCCTTTT.

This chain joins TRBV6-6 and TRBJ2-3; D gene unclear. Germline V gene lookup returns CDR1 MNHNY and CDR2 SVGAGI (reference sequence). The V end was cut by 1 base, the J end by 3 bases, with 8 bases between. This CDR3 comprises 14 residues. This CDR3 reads CASSYWGRTDTQYF. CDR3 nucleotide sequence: TGTGCCAGCAGTTACTGGGGTAGGACAGATACGCAGTATTTT.

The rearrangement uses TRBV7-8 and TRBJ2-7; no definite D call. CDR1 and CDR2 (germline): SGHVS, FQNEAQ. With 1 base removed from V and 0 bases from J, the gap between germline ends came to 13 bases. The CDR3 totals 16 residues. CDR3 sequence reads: CASSLGLGYPSYEQYF. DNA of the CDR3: TGTGCCAGCAGCTTAGGTTTAGGCTACCCCTCCTACGAGCAGTACTTC.

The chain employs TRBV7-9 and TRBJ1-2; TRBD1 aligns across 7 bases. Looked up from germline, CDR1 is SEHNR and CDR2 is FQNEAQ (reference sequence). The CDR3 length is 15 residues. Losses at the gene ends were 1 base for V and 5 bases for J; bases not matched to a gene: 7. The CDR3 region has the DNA TGTGCCAGCAGCTTAGGAAGGGGGCGGACTTATGGCTACACCTTC. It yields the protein CASSLGRGRTYGYTF.

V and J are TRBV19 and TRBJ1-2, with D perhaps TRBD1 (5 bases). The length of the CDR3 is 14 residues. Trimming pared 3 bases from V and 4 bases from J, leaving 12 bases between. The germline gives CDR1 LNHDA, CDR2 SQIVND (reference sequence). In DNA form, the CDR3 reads TGTGCCAGTAGTATCAAACGGGACCTCTATGGCTACACCTTC. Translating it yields CASSIKRDLYGYTF.

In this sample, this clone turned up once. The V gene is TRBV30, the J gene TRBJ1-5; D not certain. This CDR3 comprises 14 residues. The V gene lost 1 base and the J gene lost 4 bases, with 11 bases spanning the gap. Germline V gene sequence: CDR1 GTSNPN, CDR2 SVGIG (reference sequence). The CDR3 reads CAWSGSGWNQPQHF. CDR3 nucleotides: TGTGCCTGGAGTGGATCGGGCTGGAATCAGCCCCAGCATTTT.

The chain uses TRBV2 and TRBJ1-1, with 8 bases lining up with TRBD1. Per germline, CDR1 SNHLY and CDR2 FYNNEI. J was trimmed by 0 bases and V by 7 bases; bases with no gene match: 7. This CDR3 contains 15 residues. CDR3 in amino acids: CASNTRTGMNTEAFF. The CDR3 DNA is TGTGCCAGCAATACCCGGACAGGGATGAACACTGAAGCTTTCTTT.

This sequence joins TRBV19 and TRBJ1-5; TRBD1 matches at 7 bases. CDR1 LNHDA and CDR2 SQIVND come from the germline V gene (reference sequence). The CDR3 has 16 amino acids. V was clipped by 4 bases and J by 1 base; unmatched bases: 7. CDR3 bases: TGTGCCAGTAGTACCCAAGGGACAGCGAGCAATCAGCCCCAGCATTTT. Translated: CASSTQGTASNQPQHF.

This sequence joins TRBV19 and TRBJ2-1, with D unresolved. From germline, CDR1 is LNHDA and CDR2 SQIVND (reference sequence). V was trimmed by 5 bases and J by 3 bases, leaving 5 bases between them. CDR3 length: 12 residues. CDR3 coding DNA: TGTGCCAGTAGTGCCTTCTACAATGAGCAGTTCTTC. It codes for CASSAFYNEQFF.

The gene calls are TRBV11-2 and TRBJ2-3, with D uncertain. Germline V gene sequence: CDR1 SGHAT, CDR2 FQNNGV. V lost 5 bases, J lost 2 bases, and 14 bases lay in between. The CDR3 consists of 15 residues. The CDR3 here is CASSPTRSITDTQYF. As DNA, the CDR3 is TGTGCCAGCAGCCCCACGAGGTCTATCACAGATACGCAGTATTTT. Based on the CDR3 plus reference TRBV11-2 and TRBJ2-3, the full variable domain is EAGVAQSPRYKIIEKRQSVAFWCNPISGHATLYWYQQILGQGPKLLIQFQNNGVVDDSQLPKDRFSAERLKGVDSTLKIQPAKLEDSAVYLCASSPTRSITDTQYFGPGTRLTVL.